These T cell receptor beta chains were read from a single sample in a study of blood T cell repertoires in COVID-19. Generated by immunoSEQ multiplex PCR, the TCRdb table keeps only in-frame clones and is missing some. The data contain about 110,000 clones, approximately 85% of them singletons. The sequenced sample consisted of peripheral blood. The receptors stem from a man aged 35 to 55 with acute or convalescent COVID-19. CDR3s include the opening cysteine and the closing phenylalanine or tryptophan. Clone sizes are given selectively: once, few, many, or a class where the clone is expanded.

clone_size j_call v_call cdr3_aa
once TRBJ2-5 TRBV5-4 CATFPGYGETQYF
NA TRBJ2-7 TRBV25-1 CASSAWTSGSGEQYF
NA TRBJ2-2 TRBV27 CASKPSGRRTGELFF
NA TRBJ1-2 TRBV9 CASSPGRQGAWGYTF
NA TRBJ1-2 TRBV7-8 CASSLIPTGTGANGYTF
few TRBJ2-3 TRBV5-1 CASSRGQGRDTQYF
NA TRBJ1-5 TRBV6-2/TRBV6-3 CASSLREGASNQPQHF
NA TRBJ2-7 TRBV29-1 CSFRDYTNEQYF
NA TRBJ2-7 TRBV19 CASSPHHRGYEQYF
NA TRBJ2-3 TRBV7-6 CASSRGPSTDTQYF
NA TRBJ2-3 TRBV3-1/TRBV3-2 CASSSIGGPGADTQYF
few TRBJ2-6 TRBV5-8 CASSAGQAGANVLTF
NA TRBJ1-1 TRBV7-9 CASSLNKNTEAFF
NA TRBJ2-2 TRBV21-1 CASSKPRHTGELFF
NA TRBJ1-6 TRBV2 CASLESSYNSPLHF
NA TRBJ1-3 TRBV2 CASSVRGSSGNTIYF
NA TRBJ2-7 TRBV25-1 CASRDSSYEQYF
NA TRBJ1-2 TRBV7-2 CASSQINYGYTF
NA TRBJ2-5 TRBV7-3 CASSLYGGAVQETQYF
few TRBJ1-2 TRBV4-1 CASRPGQGNYGYTF
NA TRBJ2-7 TRBV6-5 CASNAYEQYF
NA TRBJ2-7 TRBV12-3/TRBV12-4 CASSFALAYEQYF
few TRBJ2-3 TRBV16 CASSHLSETGGTRTDTQYF
NA TRBJ2-5 TRBV7-2 CASSPGLAGWTQYF
NA TRBJ1-6 TRBV9 CASSVAGRSPLHF
NA TRBJ2-3 TRBV6-5 CASSYSRHTDTQYF
NA TRBJ1-1 TRBV6-6 CASSLDIYTEAFF
few TRBJ2-7 TRBV2 CASSEKVAGVGREQYF
NA TRBJ2-3 TRBV4-1 CASSQAAGLGPDTQYF
NA TRBJ2-3 TRBV7-2 CASKLAGTDTQYF
NA TRBJ2-5 TRBV5-1 CASSLGTGGQTQYF